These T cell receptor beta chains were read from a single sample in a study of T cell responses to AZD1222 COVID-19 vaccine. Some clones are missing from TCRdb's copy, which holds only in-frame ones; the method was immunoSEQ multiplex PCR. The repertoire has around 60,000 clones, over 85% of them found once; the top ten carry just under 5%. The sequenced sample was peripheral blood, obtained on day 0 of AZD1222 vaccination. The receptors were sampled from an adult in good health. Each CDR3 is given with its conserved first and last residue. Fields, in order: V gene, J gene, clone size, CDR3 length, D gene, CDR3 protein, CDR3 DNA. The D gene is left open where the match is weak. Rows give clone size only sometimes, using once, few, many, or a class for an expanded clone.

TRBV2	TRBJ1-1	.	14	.	CASSPREENTEAFF	TGTGCCAGCAGCCCCCGGGAAGAGAACACTGAAGCTTTCTTT
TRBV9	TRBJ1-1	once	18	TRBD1	CASSSAPARGLMNTEAFF	TGTGCCAGCAGCTCAGCTCCAGCCAGGGGGTTGATGAACACTGAAGCTTTCTTT
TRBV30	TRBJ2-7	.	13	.	CAWGVGGYYEQYF	TGTGCCTGGGGTGTAGGGGGGTACTACGAGCAGTACTTC
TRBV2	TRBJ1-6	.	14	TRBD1	CASRGDRHNSPLHF	TGTGCCAGCAGGGGGGACAGGCATAATTCACCCCTCCACTTT
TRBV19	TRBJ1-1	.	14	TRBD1	CASSKGGPGTEAFF	TGTGCCAGTAGTAAAGGGGGCCCGGGCACTGAAGCTTTCTTT
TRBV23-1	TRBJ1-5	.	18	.	CASSQNNLGGVRNQPQHF	TGCGCCAGCAGTCAAAATAACTTGGGGGGGGTTCGCAATCAGCCCCAGCATTTT
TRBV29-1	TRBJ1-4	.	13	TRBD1	CSVEGTGDEKLFF	TGCAGCGTTGAAGGGACAGGGGATGAAAAACTGTTTTTT
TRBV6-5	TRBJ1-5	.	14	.	CASAKKVSNQPQHF	TGTGCCAGCGCCAAGAAGGTTAGCAATCAGCCCCAGCATTTT
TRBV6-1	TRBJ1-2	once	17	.	CASSEGGPGTHSSGYTF	TGTGCCAGCAGTGAGGGTGGGCCAGGGACCCATTCGAGTGGCTACACCTTC
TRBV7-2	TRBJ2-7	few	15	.	CASSLTGTATYEQYF	TGTGCCAGCAGCCTTACCGGGACGGCTACCTACGAGCAGTACTTC
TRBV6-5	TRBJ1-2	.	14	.	CASSYGHGNYGYTF	TGTGCCAGCAGTTACGGTCACGGCAACTATGGCTACACCTTC
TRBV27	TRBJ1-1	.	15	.	CASSLGAGGYTEAFF	TGTGCCAGCAGTTTAGGGGCCGGGGGGTACACTGAAGCTTTCTTT
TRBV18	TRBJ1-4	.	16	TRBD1	CASSPAGDRGSEKLFF	TGTGCCAGCTCACCAGCCGGGGACAGGGGTAGTGAAAAACTGTTTTTT
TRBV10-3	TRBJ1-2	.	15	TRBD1	CAISESVDRVDGYTF	TGTGCCATCAGTGAGTCGGTGGACAGGGTTGATGGCTACACCTTC
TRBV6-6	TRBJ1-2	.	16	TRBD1	CASSPQGQRYGYGYTF	TGTGCCAGCAGCCCCCAGGGACAGCGCTACGGCTATGGCTACACCTTC
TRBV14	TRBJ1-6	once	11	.	CASSPWNTLHF	TGTGCCAGCAGCCCCTGGAACACCCTCCACTTT
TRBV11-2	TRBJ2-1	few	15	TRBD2	CASSRTSGGDNEQFF	TGTGCCAGCAGCCGGACTAGCGGGGGGGACAATGAGCAGTTCTTC
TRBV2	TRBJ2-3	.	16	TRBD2	CASSELGLAGTDTQYF	TGTGCCAGCAGTGAACTGGGACTAGCGGGTACAGATACGCAGTATTTT
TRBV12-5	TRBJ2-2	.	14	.	CASGRTENTGELFF	TGTGCTAGTGGCCGGACGGAGAACACCGGGGAGCTGTTTTTT
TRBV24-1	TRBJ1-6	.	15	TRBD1	CATSGGGQHNSPLHF	TGTGCCACCAGTGGGGGGGGACAGCATAATTCACCCCTCCACTTT
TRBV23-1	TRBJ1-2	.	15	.	CASSQSSPARDGYTF	TGCGCCAGCAGTCAATCCTCCCCCGCGCGTGATGGCTACACCTTC
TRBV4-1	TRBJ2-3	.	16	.	CASSQDPDKPRDTQYF	TGCGCCAGCAGCCAAGACCCCGACAAACCAAGGGATACGCAGTATTTT
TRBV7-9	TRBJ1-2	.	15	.	CASSPTVGINYGYTF	TGTGCCAGCAGCCCTACGGTCGGGATTAACTATGGCTACACCTTC
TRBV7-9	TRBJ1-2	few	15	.	CASSLAAGANYGYTF	TGTGCCAGCAGCTTAGCTGCAGGGGCGAACTATGGCTACACCTTC
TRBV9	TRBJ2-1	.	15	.	CASSVTGDPYNEQFF	TGTGCCAGCAGCGTAACGGGGGACCCCTACAATGAGCAGTTCTTC
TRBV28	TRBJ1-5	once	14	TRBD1	CASSSGQGNQPQHF	TGTGCCAGCAGTTCCGGACAGGGCAATCAGCCCCAGCATTTT
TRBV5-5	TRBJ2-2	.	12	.	CASSFWTGELFF	TGTGCCAGCAGCTTCTGGACCGGGGAGCTGTTTTTT
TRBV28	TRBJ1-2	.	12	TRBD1	CASSTTGEGYTF	TGTGCCAGCAGTACAACAGGGGAAGGCTACACCTTC
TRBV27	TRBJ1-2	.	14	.	CASASLAELIGYTF	TGTGCCAGCGCCTCGCTGGCCGAACTAATCGGCTACACCTTC
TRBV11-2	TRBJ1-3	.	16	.	CASSLIGGWSGNTIYF	TGTGCCAGCAGCTTAATTGGTGGGTGGTCTGGAAACACCATATATTTT
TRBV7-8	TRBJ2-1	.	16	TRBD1	CASSPTAGQGYNEQFF	TGTGCCAGCAGCCCTACAGCGGGACAGGGTTACAATGAGCAGTTCTTC
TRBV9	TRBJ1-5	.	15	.	CASSPFDSYNQPQHF	TGTGCCAGCAGCCCTTTCGACAGTTACAATCAGCCCCAGCATTTT
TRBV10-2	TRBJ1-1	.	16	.	CASSDPRRGQNTEAFF	TGCGCCAGCAGTGATCCCAGGAGGGGTCAGAACACTGAAGCTTTCTTT